Described below is a single T cell receptor (beta chain) sequence and its context. TCRdb called the 5' RACE reads again in MiXCR, with one record for every CDR3 protein. The table lists over 150,000 distinct CDR3 sequences, approximately 18% of them singletons. This CDR3 region has 15 residues. J lost 1 base, V lost 6 bases, and 8 bases had no gene match. This specimen comes from a study of T-cell memory formation after mild COVID-19. At the level of the study: Clusters of TCRs were largely donor specific.

The receptor was isolated from a man between 18 and 35 years old who had mild COVID-19 (a few samples of this study predate the infection). Cell type and time point are not known. The sample taken for sequencing was PBMCs or a T cell subset sorted from them (not recorded which). The chain links TRBV12-3 or TRBV12-4 to TRBJ1-2, with 7 bases identical to TRBD1. The CDR3 is CASSYTGQVNYGYTF. The DNA of the CDR3 is TGTGCCAGCAGCTACACCGGACAGGTTAACTATGGCTACACCTTC.